Sequencing of this TCR beta chain was carried out in a study of cytomegalovirus exposure and HLA in healthy donors. Study information: An earlier analysis identified 120 million or so unique TCR beta sequences in 150 million to 200 million T cells. The study, taken as a whole, reports: It was about 150 TCR beta chains that were listed as cytomegalovirus-associated. Later on, a genetic analysis was performed. It linked a missense variant in DCLRE1C with V- and J-gene trimming of TCR beta.

The PCR employed 60 Vbeta primers together with 13 Jbeta primers. TCRdb keeps only in-frame clones here, not all; method: immunoSEQ multiplex PCR. The profile covers over 150,000 clones, with approximately 85% appearing a single time and over 5% taken by the ten largest. In the case of this clone: Its antigen is undetermined.

The clonotype comes from a woman aged 50 to 65 in good health and CMV-seropositive. Sequencing was carried out using PBMCs.

CDR3 loop: CSVGALAGGPGDTQYF. DNA of the CDR3: TGCAGCGTTGGGGCTCTAGCGGGGGGGCCAGGAGATACGCAGTATTTT. The chain recombines TRBV29-1 with TRBJ2-3, with 12 bases lining up with TRBD2. The germline V gene encodes CDR1 SQVTM and CDR2 ANQGSEA. CDR3 length equals 16 residues. The V gene end was trimmed by 4 bases and the J gene end by 5 bases; junction bases not matched to a gene: 10.